The 17 T cell receptor beta chains below were found in one sample sequenced in a study of blood T cell repertoires in COVID-19 (dated by TCRdb to the early 2020s). The library was generated by the immunoSEQ multiplex PCR assay. Imported from immuneACCESS, the table was reduced by TCRdb to in-frame sequences with V and J called. These copies leave out some clones; in studies compared against another copy, an unresolved V gene accounts for under half, and the cause of the remainder is not known. The sample table contains fewer than 350,000 clones; only one count was recorded for 81% of them. Of the sample, less than 3% is held by the ten largest clones. Material: peripheral blood. These receptors were taken from a woman in her sixties or seventies with active or convalescent COVID-19.

This chain uses TRBV6-5 with TRBJ1-1, with 8 bases identical to TRBD1. The CDR3 covers 15 residues. After removal of 5 bases from V and 4 bases from J, the junction contained 9 bases not matched to a gene. The V gene's germline CDR1 is MNHEY and CDR2 SVGAGI. CDR3 residues: CASSLLGQGVTEAFF. CDR3 coding DNA: TGTGCCAGCAGTCTTCTCGGACAGGGAGTCACTGAAGCTTTCTTT.

The rearrangement links TRBV4-1 to TRBJ2-1; 8 bases agree with TRBD1. CDR1 is MGHRA, CDR2 YSYEKL, per germline. The J segment lost 1 base and the V segment lost 4 bases, leaving 12 bases of the junction unmatched. The CDR3 consists of 18 residues. The CDR3 nucleotides read TGCGCCAGCAGCCGACGCCAGGGGGCTCTTTCGTCCTACAATGAGCAGTTCTTC. Translating it yields CASSRRQGALSSYNEQFF.

The V and J genes are TRBV27 and TRBJ2-3; a weak D match, TRBD2 (5 bases). The CDR3 is 13 residues long. V lost 6 bases, J lost 6 bases, and 13 bases lay in between. Germline CDR1 and CDR2: MNHEY and SMNVEV (reference sequence). CDR3 region: CASSPVIADTQYF. The DNA for the CDR3 is TGTGCCAGCAGCCCCGTCATAGCGGATACGCAGTATTTT.

The gene calls are TRBV13 and TRBJ1-1; D is uncertain. V lost 0 bases and J lost 7, with 9 bases in between. The CDR3 consists of 13 residues. Germline V gene lookup returns CDR1 PRHDT and CDR2 FYEKMQ (reference sequence). The CDR3, as DNA: TGTGCCAGCAGCTTAGGCCGGGGTTTTGAAGCTTTCTTT. Amino acids: CASSLGRGFEAFF.

The CDR3 spells CASSQDWAGGDADYGYTF. The CDR3 DNA is TGTGCCAGCAGCCAAGATTGGGCAGGGGGAGACGCGGACTATGGCTACACCTTC. The chain has TRBV3-1 (or the pseudogene TRBV3-2) and TRBJ1-2, with TRBD1 matching 7 bases. Trimming cost V 0 bases and J 3 bases; bases outside gene matches: 13. Germline CDR1 LGHDT, CDR2 YNNKEL (reference sequence). This CDR3 contains 18 residues.

The V call is TRBV7-2, the J call TRBJ1-4, with a tentative D call TRBD1 (5 bases). Trimming stripped 0 bases from V and 8 bases from J, with 10 bases between. Germline CDR1 SGHTA, CDR2 FQGNSA. This CDR3 has 14 amino acids. CDR3 sequence: CASSLAGPREKLFF. The CDR3 DNA sequence: TGTGCCAGCAGCTTAGCGGGGCCAAGGGAAAAACTGTTTTTT.

The chain uses TRBV9 and TRBJ1-5; TRBD1 matches at 7 bases. The CDR3 length is 15 residues. Looked up from germline, CDR1 is SGDLS and CDR2 is YYNGEE. Trimming removed 5 bases from V and 4 bases from J; junction bases left unmatched: 9. CDR3 bases: TGTGCCAGCAGTCCTGGACAGGCGAGGAATCAGCCCCAGCATTTT. Residues: CASSPGQARNQPQHF.

This sequence joins TRBV2 and TRBJ2-7; 7 bases match TRBD2. The junction had 2 bases not matched to a gene; V was cut back by 7 bases and J by 2 bases. Germline CDR1 SNHLY, CDR2 FYNNEI. The CDR3 spans 12 residues. The CDR3 DNA reads as TGTGCCAGCACCGGGGGGACCTACGAGCAGTACTTC. Encoded protein: CASTGGTYEQYF.

The V call is TRBV5-1, the J call TRBJ2-7, with TRBD2 matching 11 bases. The CDR3 covers 15 residues. Germline V gives CDR1 SGHRS, CDR2 YFSETQ. The J segment lost 3 bases and the V segment lost 1 base, leaving 3 bases of the junction unmatched. The DNA for the CDR3 is TGCGCCAGCAGCTTGAGACTAGCGGGGCGCTACGAGCAGTACTTC. This gives the protein CASSLRLAGRYEQYF.

The chain recombines TRBV7-9 with TRBJ2-3, with 14 bases identical to TRBD2. This CDR3 has 16 residues. With 5 bases clipped from V and 7 bases from J, the junction kept 8 bases outside the gene matches. CDR1 is SEHNR, CDR2 FQNEAQ, per germline (reference sequence). CDR3 sequence (DNA): TGTGCCAGCAGCCGCGCCGGGACTAGCGGGAGCTATACGCAGTATTTT. Amino acid sequence: CASSRAGTSGSYTQYF.

The chain combines TRBV10-2 with TRBJ2-7; 11 bases align to TRBD1. The germline V gene encodes CDR1 WSHSY and CDR2 SAAADI. The CDR3 loop spans 15 amino acids. Trimming took 4 bases from V and 7 from J; bases not matched to a gene: 9. The CDR3 loop is CASSVKGQGAGEQYF. CDR3 sequence (DNA): TGCGCCAGCAGTGTTAAAGGACAGGGGGCGGGGGAGCAGTACTTC.

The V gene is TRBV4-3, the J gene TRBJ2-3; 11 bases fit TRBD2. V lost 0 bases and J lost 4; bases outside the gene matches: 6. The CDR3 contains 17 residues. Germline V gene sequence: CDR1 LGHNA, CDR2 YSLEER. Here the CDR3 DNA reads TGCGCCAGCAGCCAAGATAAGGGTAGCGGGGGGGCAGATACGCAGTATTTT. Translation: CASSQDKGSGGADTQYF.

The chain employs TRBV7-9 and TRBJ2-7; 13 nucleotides align to TRBD2. J gave up 3 bases and V 6 bases, and 14 bases lay outside the gene matches. CDR1 and CDR2 (germline): SEHNR, FQNEAQ (reference sequence). The CDR3 contains 18 residues. CDR3 in DNA: TGTGCCAGCAGTCTGACTAGCGGGGGGACCTCCCCAAACTACGAGCAGTACTTC. Its translation is CASSLTSGGTSPNYEQYF.

The chain recombines TRBV6-5 with TRBJ2-7, with D possibly being TRBD1 (5 bases). Germline loops: CDR1 MNHEY, CDR2 SVGAGI. The CDR3 length is 14 residues. Trimming left V 5 bases short and J 0 bases short, with 11 bases between. CDR3 residues: CASSPIDSSYEQYF. Written as DNA, the CDR3 is TGTGCCAGCAGTCCGATCGACAGCTCCTACGAGCAGTACTTC.

Points on this clone: The same CDR3 is also encoded by other DNA sequences in this sample. The chain links TRBV19 to TRBJ2-7, with TRBD1 identical over 11 bases. Trimming took 6 bases from V and 0 from J; bases not matched to a gene: 4. The germline V gene has CDR1 LNHDA and CDR2 SQIVND (reference sequence). The CDR3 length is 15 residues. The CDR3 here is CASSPGTGGSYEQYF. The CDR3 bases are TGTGCCAGTAGCCCCGGGACAGGGGGCTCCTACGAGCAGTACTTC.

This rearrangement joins TRBV19 to TRBJ1-2; no clear D. The CDR3 consists of 18 residues. The germline V and J ends were trimmed by 3 bases and 7 bases, with 27 bases remaining between them. Germline values: CDR1 LNHDA, CDR2 SQIVND (reference sequence). As DNA, the CDR3 is TGTGCCAGTAGTATGGCCCCGCCAGGAGGAACGTCGCCCCGTGGCTACACCTTC. Translation: CASSMAPPGGTSPRGYTF.

V is TRBV27 and J is TRBJ1-5; 9 bases map to TRBD1. This CDR3 has 17 residues. Germline V CDR1 and CDR2: MNHEY, SMNVEV (reference sequence). J was trimmed by 1 base and V by 5 bases; bases with no gene match: 9. The CDR3 DNA follows: TGTGCCAGCAGTCTAGAGGGACAGGGCGGAAGCAATCAGCCCCAGCATTTT. It specifies CASSLEGQGGSNQPQHF.